The text below deals with one T cell receptor (beta chain). Its antigen remains unidentified. This entry is derived from a study of cytomegalovirus exposure and HLA in healthy donors. The wider study: A data release that came early held 80 million or so unique TCRs from HLA-typed donors.

Overall study results and limits: Previous analysis showed most TCR beta V segments were productive about 87% or about 30% of the time. TCR sequences were mostly rare, though some public TCRs occurred in many donors. What a later analysis showed was that several of the most significant clusters appeared linked to common viral pathogens.

The PCR used 60 Vbeta and 13 Jbeta primers. Profiling relied on immunoSEQ multiplex PCR, and the TCRdb table lists in-frame clones only, not all of them. This table has roughly 130,000 clones, about 80% appearing once. From germline, CDR1 is SGHNT and CDR2 YYREEE (reference sequence). Trimming left V 4 bases short and J 3 bases short, with 15 bases between. The CDR3 sequence is 15 residues long. The sequenced material came from PBMCs. The chain carries TRBV5-4 and TRBJ2-3, with a possible D match to TRBD1 (6 bases). The TCR was taken from a man in his thirties or forties in good health and CMV-seronegative. CDR3 nucleotide sequence: TGTGCCAGCAGCCCAGGCCGAGGGGGAACAGATACGCAGTATTTT. This sequence encodes CASSPGRGGTDTQYF.